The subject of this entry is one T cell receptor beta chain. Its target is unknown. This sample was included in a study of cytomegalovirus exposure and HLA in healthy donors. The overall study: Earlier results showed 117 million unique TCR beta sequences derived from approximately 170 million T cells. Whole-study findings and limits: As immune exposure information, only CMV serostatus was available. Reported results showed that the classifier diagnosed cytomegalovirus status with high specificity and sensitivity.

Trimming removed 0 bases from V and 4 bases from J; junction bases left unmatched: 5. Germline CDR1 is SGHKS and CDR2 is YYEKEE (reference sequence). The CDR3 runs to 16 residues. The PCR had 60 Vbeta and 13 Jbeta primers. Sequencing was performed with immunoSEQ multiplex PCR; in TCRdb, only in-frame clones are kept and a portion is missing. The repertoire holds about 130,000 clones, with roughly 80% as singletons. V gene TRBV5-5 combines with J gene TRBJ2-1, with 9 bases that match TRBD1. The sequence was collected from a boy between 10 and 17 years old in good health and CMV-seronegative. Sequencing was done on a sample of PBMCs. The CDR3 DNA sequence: TGTGCCAGCAGCTTGGAGGCACAGGGGGCTTACAATGAGCAGTTCTTC. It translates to CASSLEAQGAYNEQFF. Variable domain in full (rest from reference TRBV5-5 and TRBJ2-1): DAGVTQSPTHLIKTRGQQVTLRCSPISGHKSVSWYQQVLGQGPQFIFQYYEKEERGRGNFPDRFSARQFPNYSSELNVNALLLGDSALYLCASSLEAQGAYNEQFFGPGTRLTVL.